This TCR beta chain was obtained from a study of OX40 agonist ivuxolimab in advanced cancers. The V and J ends lost 6 bases and 10 bases respectively, with 13 bases between them. Germline V gene sequence: CDR1 SNHLY, CDR2 FYNNEI. The CDR3 sequence is 12 residues long. Sequencing was performed with immunoSEQ multiplex PCR; in TCRdb, only in-frame clones are kept and a portion is missing. The sample has some 96,000 clones, 70% to 90% seen once; the top ten hold approximately 0.16%. This clonotype was sampled from an adult with an advanced solid tumor such as melanoma, head and neck, liver or kidney cancer. This sample comprised CD4+ or CD8+ T cells sorted from blood, obtained in a trial of the OX40 agonist ivuxolimab. The chain uses TRBV2 and TRBJ2-1; D tentatively reads TRBD1 or TRBD2 (6 bases each). CDR3 DNA sequence: TGTGCCAGCAGATGGGGGGCAGGAGAGCAGTTCTTC. Protein product: CASRWGAGEQFF.